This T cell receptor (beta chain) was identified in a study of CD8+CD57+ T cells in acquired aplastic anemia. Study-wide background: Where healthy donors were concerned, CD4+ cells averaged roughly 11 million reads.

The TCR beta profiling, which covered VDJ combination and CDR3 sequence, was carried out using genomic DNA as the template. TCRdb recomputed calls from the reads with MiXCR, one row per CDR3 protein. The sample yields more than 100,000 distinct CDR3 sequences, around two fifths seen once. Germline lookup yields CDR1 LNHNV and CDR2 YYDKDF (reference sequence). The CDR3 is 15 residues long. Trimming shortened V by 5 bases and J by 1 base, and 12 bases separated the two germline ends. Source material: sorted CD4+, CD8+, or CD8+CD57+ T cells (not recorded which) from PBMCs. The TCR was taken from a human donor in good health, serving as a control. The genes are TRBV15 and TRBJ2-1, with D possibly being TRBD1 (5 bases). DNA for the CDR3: TGTGCCACCAGCTACTCTAGGGGATCCTACAATGAGCAGTTCTTC. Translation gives CATSYSRGSYNEQFF.